This entry concerns a single TCR beta chain. Its antigen has not been determined. Qualities for individual bases were not recorded, and no much larger clone is one base off. Based on the germline V gene, the CDR1 and CDR2 sequences are SGHTA and FQGNSA. Reading from cysteine to phenylalanine, the CDR3 counts 17 amino acids. Only CDR3 DNA remains: 51 bases, in frame from the first base. The V and J ends are trimmed by 0 bases and 0 bases, leaving 12 bases between them. In total, 630 or so healthy bone marrow donors made up the cohort. Cohort members were all nominally healthy when sampled, although unrecorded immune exposures were likely present. The donor was CMV seropositive and was included in the group of 289 seropositive cohort members. A peripheral blood sample was collected from each donor, and TCR beta sequencing was performed on peripheral blood mononuclear cells. Genomic DNA was extracted from the blood cell samples with the Qiagen DNeasy Blood Extraction Kit.

Libraries were made using the immunoSEQ multiplex PCR assay. The multiplex PCR relied on a mix of 60 forward primers for TCR Vbeta segments and 13 reverse primers for TCR Jbeta segments. A multiplex PCR assay on genomic DNA amplified the CDR3 region of rearranged TCR beta genes. The amplified TCR beta libraries were sequenced on the Illumina HiSeq System as 87-base-pair reads. As for the original processing: Across the roughly 640 repertoires, a later analysis counted some 81 million unique TCR beta chains, 9 million to 14 million of which were shared by at least two donors. Raw reads were error-corrected and collapsed into unique sequences by a nearest-neighbor algorithm in which closely related sequences were merged to remove PCR and sequencing errors. To assign V, D and J gene segments, CDR3 sequences were aligned to IMGT reference sequences. Each retained sequence needed at least a six-nucleotide match to both a V gene segment and a J gene segment. A rearrangement was called productive if the CDR3 had no stop codons and remained in frame with V and J, and every other rearrangement was called non-productive. CDR3 was defined by IMGT convention, running from the second conserved V-encoded cysteine to the conserved J-encoded phenylalanine. In an earlier analysis of more than 550 of the donors, sequences lacking an unambiguous match to a single V gene segment were excluded. An earlier analysis of several hundred of the donors called V segments functional above 56.7% productive rearrangements and segregating when the between-donor standard deviation exceeded 5%. A statistical classification framework was built to diagnose cytomegalovirus status from the catalog of TCR beta chain sequences. In a later analysis, TCR nucleotide sequences were compared against IMGT/GENE-DB human TR gene sequences so that V and J genes could be assigned. The TCRdist pipeline was used in a later analysis to assign CDR3 sequences and most-parsimonious VDJ recombination scenarios. In a later analysis, every TCR beta chain was defined by the combination of its CDR3 amino acid sequence and its V-gene family, and reads without a unique V-gene family were dropped. In a later analysis, around 650 highly shared, low-generation-probability nucleotide sequences were removed to address suspected cross-contamination and a sequencing artifact. For each public chain, a later analysis derived a clonal expansion index from normalized ranks of inferred template counts within each repertoire. Generation probabilities in a later analysis came from a VDJ recombination model fitted to out-of-frame rearrangements, and those results were checked against IGoR. In a later analysis, hypergeometric tests were used to score TCR-TCR, TCR-HLA and TCR-CMV co-occurrence, with a repertoire-size bias correction applied to TCR pairs. In a later analysis, false discovery rates were estimated by permuting HLA or CMV assignments 20 times. In a later analysis, co-occurring TCRs were grouped using DBSCAN, with TCRdist sequence similarity added in when clustering inside HLA-allele-positive subsets. Co-occurrence clustering excluded repertoires with fewer than 30,000 or more than 120,000 public chains, plus five with anomalous nucleotide sharing. The clones in this table, taken by TCRdb from immuneACCESS, are in-frame only. Not every clone is retained; where verified, under half of the shortfall comes from an unresolved V gene, and the cause of the rest is unknown. V and J calls and clone size come straight from that table; D and trimming were deduced from the DNA. Present in this sample are around 170,000 clones, around 85% of which were seen just once. The ten largest make up roughly 1.4% of the sample.

The data derive from a study of cytomegalovirus exposure and HLA in healthy donors (dated by TCRdb to about 2017). About the study as a whole: According to an earlier analysis of around 600 of the donors, 150 million to 200 million T cells yielded some 120 million unique TCR beta sequences and around 280 Gb of sequence data. An early release covering roughly 600 HLA-typed donors comprised about 300 gigabases of sequencing data and around 80 million unique TCR sequences. Of the roughly 400 genotyped donors, roughly 80% fell in the genetic ancestry cluster associated with self-reported Caucasian donors. The study aimed to test whether cataloging public T cell receptors could reveal signatures of past pathogen exposure. The study profiled the T cell repertoires of fewer than 850 subjects by immunosequencing and related them to cytomegalovirus serostatus. Besides the first cohort of around 670 subjects, a separate validation cohort made up of over 95 different subjects was used. To predict cytomegalovirus infection status, the study brought together high-throughput TCR immunosequencing, statistical association of individual TCRs with disease status, and machine learning. To study patterns of TCR occurrence, a later analysis re-analyzed previously published TCR beta repertoires from just over 650 donors and added high-resolution HLA genotyping. Rather than drawing on any new phenotypic data, the later analysis identified candidate immune exposures from TCR beta sequences and the way those sequences occurred across donors. An earlier analysis of some 500 of the donors applied high-throughput TCR beta sequencing to assess whether each TCR beta V gene segment acted as functional or pseudogenic. Donor age, sex, ethnicity and CMV serostatus were collected together with the repertoire data. In a later genetic analysis, genome-wide SNP genotypes for about three fifths of the roughly 670 donors were used, and that subset was treated as a discovery cohort. Every repertoire in the discovery cohort had been generated on one and the same sequencing platform. HLA typing included class I and class II loci at four-digit resolution. The number of typed donors differed by locus: roughly 629-630 for A, B, C, DRB1 and DQB1; 522 for DQA1; roughly 600 for DPA1; and roughly 470 for DPB1. Because of strong linkage in the cohort, roughly five DR-DQ haplotypes were treated as single units for association and clustering. Across around 400 genotyped donors of the cohort, an average of approximately 240,000 unique TCR beta nucleotide sequences per donor were sequenced, and approximately 19% of those sequences were non-productive.

The paper's findings and limits, for the study overall: In a later analysis, several top co-occurrence clusters were reported to appear linked to parvovirus B19, influenza, CMV and Epstein-Barr virus. Sequencing depth was assumed to be roughly uniform across donors in the presence/absence analyses, though that assumption may not hold. In the study, 150 to 200 TCR beta chains were listed as associated with cytomegalovirus. The only immune exposure information available for the cohort was CMV serostatus. A later analysis associated 15,000 to 20,000 TCR beta sequences with specific HLA alleles at a false discovery rate of 0.05. Strong co-occurrence of HLA alleles, especially DR and DQ, made assigning TCR associations to individual alleles difficult. Because the 87-base-pair reads could not distinguish some IMGT-functional V segments, including TRBV6-2 and TRBV6-3, those segments were excluded. Broadly in line with IMGT annotations, most TCR beta V segments showed up in productive rearrangements about 87% or about 30% of the time in an earlier analysis of some 590 of the donors. A group of highly shared sequence variants was considered likely to be a technical artifact of the sequencing pipeline. According to a later analysis, TCR association rates differed among HLA loci, with DRB1 alleles showing the most associated TCRs and HLA-C alleles showing the fewest. In a later genetic analysis, a missense DCLRE1C variant was associated with V-gene and J-gene trimming of TCR beta chains, and the association was replicated in an independent cohort. A further reported finding was that TCR beta sequences accurately predicted the HLA-A and HLA-B alleles for most subjects in the first cohort. A later analysis found that most CMV-associated TCR beta chains appeared HLA-restricted, with HLA associations seemingly driven largely by CMV exposure. This cohort had only TCR beta chains sequenced, and the lack of alpha or paired-chain data limited which features could be detected. Correlated functional status among segregating V segments might be attributable to linkage disequilibrium, but an unknown experimental factor could not be ruled out. In a later analysis, HLA-associated TCR beta chains were found to be more clonally expanded and to have lower generation probabilities than equally common non-associated chains. The authors suggested that the approach could potentially be generalized to other disease states and immunological phenotypes. While some public TCRs were present in many individuals, most TCR sequences turned up only very rarely across donors. Because counts were too low, 15 to 20 rarely observed V segments, including chromosome 9 orphons, were excluded from the earlier analysis of 587 of the donors. Because some donors lacked HLA typing at each locus, the association tests relied only on the typed subset. In a later genetic analysis, fewer N-insertions in productive TCRs were reported among donors in an Asian-associated ancestry cluster than the 666-donor mean. Cytomegalovirus status was reported to be diagnosed by the classifier with high specificity and sensitivity in both the original and validation cohorts. In vitro tests confirmed that a few of the cytomegalovirus-associated TCR beta chains recognize cytomegalovirus antigens.

The sequence derives from a middle-aged man in good health and CMV-seropositive. The receptor chain draws on TRBV7-2 and TRBJ1-3; matching of 6 bases hints at TRBD1 as the D gene. Sequenced: PBMCs. The encoded CDR3 is CASSLAGAGFSGNTIYF. The nucleotides read TGTGCCAGCAGCTTAGCGGGGGCGGGCTTCTCTGGAAACACCATATATTTT.